This T cell receptor beta chain was sequenced in a study of shared clonotypes between healthy human individuals. The study, taken as a whole, reports: Rarefaction analysis demonstrated incomplete sorted-subset sequencing notwithstanding large depth.

Donors were healthy HIV-negative adults without recently reported acute infections or vaccinations. Into CD45RA+ naive and CD45RA-negative memory subsets, the CD4+ cells were split. This clone was counted once. Antigen specificity is unknown. In germline, CDR1 is LGHNA, CDR2 YSLEER. This CDR3 comprises 15 residues. V lost 0 bases and J lost 5, with 14 bases in between. Data came from immunoSEQ multiplex PCR; TCRdb stores just in-frame clones and leaves some out. The table records roughly 2.4 million clones, around 95% of them present only once. The sample taken for sequencing was naive CD4+ T cells sorted from blood. As to subset: CD45RA+ positively selected. This TCR was recovered from a man aged 18 to 30 in good health. The chain combines TRBV4-3 with TRBJ2-7, with D unclear. The CDR3 protein is CASSQEGDSTHEQYF. CDR3 bases: TGCGCCAGCAGCCAAGAAGGAGACTCGACGCACGAGCAGTACTTC.